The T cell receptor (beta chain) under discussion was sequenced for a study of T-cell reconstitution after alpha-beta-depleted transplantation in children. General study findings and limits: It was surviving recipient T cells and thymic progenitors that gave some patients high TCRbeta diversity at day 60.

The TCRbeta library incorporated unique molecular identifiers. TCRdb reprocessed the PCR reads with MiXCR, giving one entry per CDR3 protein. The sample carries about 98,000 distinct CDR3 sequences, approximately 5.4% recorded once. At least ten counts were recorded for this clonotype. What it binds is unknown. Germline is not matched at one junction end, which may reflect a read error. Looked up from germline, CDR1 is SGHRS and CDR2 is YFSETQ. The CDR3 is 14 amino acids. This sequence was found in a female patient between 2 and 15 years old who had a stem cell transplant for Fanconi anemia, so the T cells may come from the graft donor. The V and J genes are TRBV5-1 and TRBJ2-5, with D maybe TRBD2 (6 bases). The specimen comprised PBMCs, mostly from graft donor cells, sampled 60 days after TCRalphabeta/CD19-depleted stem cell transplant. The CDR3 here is CASRLGDFQETQYF. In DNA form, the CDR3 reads TGCGCCAGCAGGTTGGGGGACTTCCAAGAGACCCAGTACTTC.